This TCR beta chain emerged from a study of blood T cell repertoires in COVID-19. About the research overall: Collection of acute and convalescent COVID-19 samples took place in the United States, Italy and Spain. Nucleic acid was either cDNA or gDNA, and it came from T cells, B-cell-depleted T cells, or PBMCs.

Followed longitudinally, the Seattle patients had been enrolled during active infection. The CDR3 sequence is 14 residues long. The V segment lost 5 bases and the J segment 1 base; nucleotides outside the gene matches: 4. Germline V lookup: CDR1 ENHRY, CDR2 SYGVKD. In the original workflow: Amplified reference gene primers provided the basis for estimating nucleated cell counts. TCRdb's table, derived via immunoSEQ multiplex PCR, lists solely in-frame clones and lacks some. Clone size and V and J calls were adopted from that table, with D and trimming inferred from the DNA. The sample shows 150,000 to 200,000 clones, roughly 93% of them seen only once.

The TCR sequence derives from a woman aged 55 to 70 with COVID-19, enrolled during active disease. The rearrangement links TRBV10-3 to TRBJ1-1; 7 positions match TRBD1. The sequencing input was peripheral blood. The CDR3 sequence: CAISRDRENTEAFF. CDR3 nucleotides: TGTGCCATCAGTCGAGACAGGGAGAACACTGAAGCTTTCTTT.